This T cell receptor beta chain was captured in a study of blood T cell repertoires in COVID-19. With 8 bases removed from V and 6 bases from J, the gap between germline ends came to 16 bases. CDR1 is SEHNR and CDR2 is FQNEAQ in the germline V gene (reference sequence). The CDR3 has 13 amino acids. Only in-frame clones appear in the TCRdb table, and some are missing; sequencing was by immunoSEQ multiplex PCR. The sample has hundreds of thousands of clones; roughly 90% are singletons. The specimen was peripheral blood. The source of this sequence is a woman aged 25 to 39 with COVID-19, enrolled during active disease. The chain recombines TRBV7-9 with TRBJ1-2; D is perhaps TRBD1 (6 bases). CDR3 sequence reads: CASGRGGAHGYTF. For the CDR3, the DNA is TGTGCCAGCGGTCGAGGGGGGGCGCATGGCTACACCTTC. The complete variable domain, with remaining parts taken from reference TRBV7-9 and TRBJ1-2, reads DTGVSQNPRHKITKRGQNVTFRCDPISEHNRLYWYRQTLGQGPEFLTYFQNEAQLEKSRLLSDRFSAERPKGSFSTLEIQRTEQGDSAMYLCASGRGGAHGYTFGSGTRLTVV.